The entry that follows covers one TCR beta chain sequence. This entry belongs to a study of blood T cell repertoires in COVID-19. Study in general: In each case, the material was cDNA or gDNA derived from T cells, B-cell-depleted T cells, or PBMCs.

In the original workflow: Counts of nucleated cells, estimated from reference gene primer amplification, were obtained. Here immunoSEQ multiplex PCR was the method, and the copy in TCRdb shows in-frame clones only, minus some. V and J calls and clone size come straight from that table; D and trimming were deduced from the DNA. In the table there are tens of thousands of clones, about three quarters of which are singletons. This CDR3 spans 15 amino acids. Trimming cost V 3 bases and J 5 bases, with 14 bases left between them. The germline CDR1 and CDR2 sequences are MNHNS and SASEGT. The rearrangement uses TRBV6-1 and TRBJ1-5; D uncertain. The receptor's source is a man aged 25 to 40 with COVID-19, enrolled during active disease. Sequenced: peripheral blood. DNA of the CDR3: TGTGCCAGCAGTGATCCCAGCGGTGCCGATCAGCCCCAGCATTTT. Its protein is CASSDPSGADQPQHF.